The present T cell receptor (beta chain) was sequenced within a study of shared clonotypes between healthy human individuals. Notes on the study in general: Clonotype sharing across donors was expected to vary with sequencing depth. Generation probability values for non-shared clonotypes were lower than those for clonotypes shared by all four donors.

Here immunoSEQ multiplex PCR was the method, and the copy in TCRdb shows in-frame clones only, minus some. The sample lists some 1 million clones, approximately 72% occurring once. The junction had 7 bases not matched to a gene; V was cut back by 5 bases and J by 4 bases. The germline gives CDR1 SGHTA, CDR2 FQGNSA. The CDR3 loop spans 15 amino acids. Note on this clone: Its antigen is not identified.

The receptor's source is a man aged 18 to 35 in good health. Sequencing used memory CD4+ T cells sorted from blood. Regarding subset: CD45RA-negative fraction. The chain carries TRBV7-2 and TRBJ1-2, with 10 bases identical to TRBD1. The DNA of the CDR3 is TGTGCCAGCAGCCTAAGGGGACAGGGGAGCTATGGCTACACCTTC. Protein sequence: CASSLRGQGSYGYTF.